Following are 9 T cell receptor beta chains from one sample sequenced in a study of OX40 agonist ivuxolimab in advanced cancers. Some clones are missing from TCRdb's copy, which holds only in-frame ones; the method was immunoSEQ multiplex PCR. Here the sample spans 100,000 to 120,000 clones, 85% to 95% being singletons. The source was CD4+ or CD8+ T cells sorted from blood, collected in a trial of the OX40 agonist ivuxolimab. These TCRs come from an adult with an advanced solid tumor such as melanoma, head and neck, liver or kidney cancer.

The CDR3 here is CASSLDPTRGSPLHF. The DNA for the CDR3 is TGCGCCAGCAGCTTGGACCCAACCAGGGGTTCACCCCTCCACTTT. The chain is built from TRBV5-1 and TRBJ1-6, with a possible D match to TRBD1 (6 bases). Per the germline V gene, CDR1 is SGHRS and CDR2 is YFSETQ. The V end lost 0 bases, the J end lost 9 bases, and 13 bases lay between the germline ends. The CDR3 totals 15 residues. Variable domain in full (rest from reference TRBV5-1 and TRBJ1-6): KAGVTQTPRYLIKTRGQQVTLSCSPISGHRSVSWYQQTPGQGLQFLFEYFSETQRNKGNFPGRFSGRQFSNSRSEMNVSTLELGDSALYLCASSLDPTRGSPLHFGNGTRLTVT.

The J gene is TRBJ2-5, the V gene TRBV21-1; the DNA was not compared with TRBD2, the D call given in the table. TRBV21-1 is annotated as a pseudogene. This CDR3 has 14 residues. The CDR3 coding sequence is TGTGCCAGCAGCACATCGGGGGGACAAGAGACCCAGTACTTC. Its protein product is CASSTSGGQETQYF.

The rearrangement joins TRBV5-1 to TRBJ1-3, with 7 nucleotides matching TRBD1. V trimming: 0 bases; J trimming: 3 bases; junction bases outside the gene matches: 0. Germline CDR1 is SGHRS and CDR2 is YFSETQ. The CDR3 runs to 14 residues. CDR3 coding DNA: TGCGCCAGCAGCTTGGGGACAGGTGGAAACACCATATATTTT. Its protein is CASSLGTGGNTIYF.

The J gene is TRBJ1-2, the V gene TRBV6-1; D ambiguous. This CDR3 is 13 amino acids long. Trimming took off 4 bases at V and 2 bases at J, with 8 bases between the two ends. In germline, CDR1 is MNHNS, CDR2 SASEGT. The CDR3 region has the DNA TGTGCCAGCAGTGTAGGCACCAACTATGGCTACACCTTC. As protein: CASSVGTNYGYTF.

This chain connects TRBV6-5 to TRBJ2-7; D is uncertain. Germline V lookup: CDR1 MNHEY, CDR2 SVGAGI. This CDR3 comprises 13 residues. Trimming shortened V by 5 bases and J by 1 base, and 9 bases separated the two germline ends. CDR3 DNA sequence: TGTGCCAGCAGTGAAGACGGTTCCTACGAGCAGTACTTC. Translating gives CASSEDGSYEQYF.

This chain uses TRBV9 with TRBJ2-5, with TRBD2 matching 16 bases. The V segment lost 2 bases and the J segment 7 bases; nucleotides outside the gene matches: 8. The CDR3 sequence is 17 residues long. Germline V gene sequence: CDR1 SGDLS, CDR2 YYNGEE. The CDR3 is CASSVGTSGGERVTQYF. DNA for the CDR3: TGTGCCAGCAGCGTGGGGACTAGCGGGGGGGAACGAGTGACCCAGTACTTC. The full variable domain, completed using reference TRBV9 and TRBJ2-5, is DSGVTQTPKHLITATGQRVTLRCSPRSGDLSVYWYQQSLDQGLQFLIQYYNGEERAKGNILERFSAQQFPDLHSELNLSSLELGDSALYFCASSVGTSGGERVTQYFGPGTRLLVL.

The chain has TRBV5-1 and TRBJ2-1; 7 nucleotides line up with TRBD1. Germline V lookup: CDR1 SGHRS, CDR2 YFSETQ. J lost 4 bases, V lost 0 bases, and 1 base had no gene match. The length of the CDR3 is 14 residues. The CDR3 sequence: CASSLAQGYNEQFF. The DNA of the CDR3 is TGCGCCAGCAGCTTGGCACAGGGGTACAATGAGCAGTTCTTC.

The CDR3, as DNA: TGTGCCAGTAGTATTTTGGGGGCGGGACAGAGGAACACCGGGGAGCTGTTTTTT. Amino acid sequence: CASSILGAGQRNTGELFF. The chain recombines TRBV19 with TRBJ2-2, with D perhaps TRBD1 (7 bases). CDR3 length: 18 residues. Trimming left V 3 bases short and J 1 base short, with 18 bases between. CDR1 and CDR2 from the germline V gene are LNHDA and SQIVND (reference sequence).

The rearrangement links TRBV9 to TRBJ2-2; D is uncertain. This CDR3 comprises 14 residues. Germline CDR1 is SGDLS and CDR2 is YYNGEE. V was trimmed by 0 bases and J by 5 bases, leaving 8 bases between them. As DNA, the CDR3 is TGTGCCAGCAGCGTAGGGGATGGGACCGGGGAGCTGTTTTTT. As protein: CASSVGDGTGELFF.